Each of the 18 T cell receptor beta chains below was sequenced from the same sample in a study of CD8+CD57+ T cells in acquired aplastic anemia. Investigators profiled TCR beta VDJ and CDR3 from genomic DNA template. TCRdb analysed the reads with MiXCR anew, one entry per CDR3 protein. This table has approximately 200,000 distinct CDR3 sequences, roughly 57% appearing once. The sample comprised sorted CD4+, CD8+, or CD8+CD57+ T cells (not recorded which) from PBMCs. Source of these receptors: a human donor in good health.

This clonotype was counted only a few times. This chain uses TRBV10-3 with TRBJ1-1; no reliable D call. The CDR3 consists of 15 residues. Per the germline V gene, CDR1 is ENHRY and CDR2 is SYGVKD. Trimming removed 3 bases at V and 4 bases at J, with 15 bases between. CDR3 coding DNA: TGTGCCATCAGTGACGGTTGGATTGAGGGCACTGAAGCTTTCTTT. Protein product: CAISDGWIEGTEAFF.

The chain recombines TRBV18 with TRBJ2-1, with D possibly matching TRBD2 (7 bases). The CDR3 length is 16 residues. CDR1 and CDR2 (germline): KGHSH, LQKENI. V was trimmed by 2 bases and J by 3 bases, leaving 14 bases between them. The CDR3, as DNA: TGTGCCAGCTCACCAGGCGGGGGCCCCCACTACAATGAGCAGTTCTTC. Translated, it gives CASSPGGGPHYNEQFF. The whole variable domain, filled in from reference TRBV18 and TRBJ2-1, reads NAGVMQNPRHLVRRRGQEARLRCSPMKGHSHVYWYRQLPEEGLKFMVYLQKENIIDESGMPKERFSAEFPKEGPSILRIQQVVRGDSAAYFCASSPGGGPHYNEQFFGPGTRLTVL.

V and J are TRBV15 and TRBJ2-3; 7 bases map to TRBD2. From germline, CDR1 is LNHNV and CDR2 YYDKDF (reference sequence). The CDR3 runs 12 residues. V was clipped by 0 bases and J by 14 bases; unmatched bases: 5. CDR3 sequence (DNA): TGTGCCACCAGCAGAGACGGGGGGATTCGGTATTTT. Its protein product is CATSRDGGIRYF.

This rearrangement joins TRBV12-3 or TRBV12-4 to TRBJ2-1; either TRBD1 or TRBD2 may fit D (5 bases each). This CDR3 spans 16 amino acids. Trimming removed 5 bases from V and 9 bases from J, with 23 bases in between. CDR3 amino acids: CASSPNMGYPGLEQFF. As DNA, the CDR3 is TGTGCCAGCAGTCCTAACATGGGGTATCCGGGGCTTGAGCAGTTCTTC.

This clonotype was found many times. Its ends do not fully match the called genes, so a read error is possible. This rearrangement joins TRBV27 to TRBJ2-5; D gene ambiguous. The CDR3 extends over 11 amino acids. CDR1 is MNHEY and CDR2 is SMNVEV in the germline V gene (reference sequence). The CDR3 loop reads CASSLGETQYF. For the CDR3, the DNA is TGCGCCAGCAGCTTGGGAGAGACCCAGTACTTC.

CDR3 residues: CASSYDSASGSWSGELFF. The CDR3 DNA is TGTGCCAGCAGCTACGACAGTGCTAGCGGGAGTTGGTCCGGGGAGCTGTTTTTT. V is TRBV9 and J is TRBJ2-2; TRBD2 matches 10 bases. CDR1 is SGDLS, CDR2 YYNGEE, per germline. V dropped 4 bases and J dropped 6; count of bases not matched to a gene: 15. The CDR3 extends over 18 amino acids.

This clonotype was seen once. One end of the junction fails to match germline, which may point to a read error. The chain has TRBV24-1 and TRBJ2-2, with TRBD1 identical over 7 bases. In germline, CDR1 is KGHDR, CDR2 SFDVKD. This CDR3 spans 15 amino acids. DNA for the CDR3: TGTGCCAGCAGTTTATGGGGTCAGGGGGCCGGGGAGCTGTTTTTT. This encodes CASSLWGQGAGELFF.

This chain connects TRBV7-2 to TRBJ1-1, with D possibly being TRBD1 (6 bases). The germline CDR1 and CDR2 sequences are SGHTA and FQGNSA. The CDR3 consists of 15 residues. V was pared by 7 bases and J by 0 bases, with 15 bases between. As DNA, the CDR3 is TGTGCCAGCACTCCCGGGGGGGCCTTGAACACTGAAGCTTTCTTT. Amino acid sequence: CASTPGGALNTEAFF.

V and J are TRBV19 and TRBJ1-5, with D maybe TRBD1 (6 bases). Germline values: CDR1 LNHDA, CDR2 SQIVND (reference sequence). The ends were cut back, 4 bases at V and 6 bases at J, with 16 bases in the middle. This CDR3 has 15 residues. The CDR3 DNA is TGTGCCAGTAGTACCCCATCAGGGGACGGTCAGCCCCAGCATTTT. Residues: CASSTPSGDGQPQHF.

This chain joins TRBV9 and TRBJ1-2; D is unclear. The germline V gene encodes CDR1 SGDLS and CDR2 YYNGEE. This CDR3 has 15 residues. V dropped 0 bases and J dropped 5 bases, with 14 bases sitting between them. CDR3 nucleotide sequence: TGTGCCAGCAGCGTAGGTCAGGCAACAGTTTATGGCTACACCTTC. It yields the protein CASSVGQATVYGYTF.

This clonotype was seen only once. The V call is TRBV9, the J call TRBJ2-3, with D hard to call. The CDR3 sequence is 13 residues long. The V gene's germline CDR1 is SGDLS and CDR2 YYNGEE. Trimming pared 3 bases from V and 4 bases from J, leaving 9 bases between. Here the CDR3 DNA reads TGTGCCAGCAGCGCCTCTGAACCAGATACGCAGTATTTT. Amino acid sequence: CASSASEPDTQYF.

The table lists this clonotype with many counts. This chain links TRBV5-4 with TRBJ2-3; D not resolved. The germline V gene has CDR1 SGHNT and CDR2 YYREEE (reference sequence). The CDR3 totals 15 residues. The V end lost 2 bases, the J end lost 0 bases, and 10 bases lay between the germline ends. The CDR3 loop reads CASSFNPFSTDTQYF. For the CDR3, the DNA is TGTGCCAGCAGCTTTAATCCCTTTAGCACAGATACGCAGTATTTT.

This clonotype was seen more than once but under ten times. This chain connects TRBV20-1 to TRBJ1-1; 7 bases line up with TRBD1. This CDR3 is built from 13 residues. J gave up 4 bases and V 6 bases, and 8 bases lay outside the gene matches. Per germline, CDR1 DFQATT and CDR2 SNEGSKA (reference sequence). The CDR3 loop reads CSAEGGSVTEAFF. DNA for the CDR3: TGCAGTGCGGAAGGGGGCAGCGTCACTGAAGCTTTCTTT.

This clonotype showed up just a few times. The chain joins TRBV20-1 to TRBJ2-7; unclear D gene. Trimming shortened V by 6 bases and J by 7 bases, and 16 bases separated the two germline ends. The germline gives CDR1 DFQATT, CDR2 SNEGSKA (reference sequence). The CDR3 has 12 amino acids. CDR3 sequence: CSAGRASIEQYF. Written as DNA, the CDR3 is TGCAGTGCCGGTAGGGCTAGTATTGAGCAGTACTTC.

The CDR3 DNA sequence: TGCAGTGCTAGGCGGCAGGACAACACTGAAGCTTTCTTT. The encoded protein is CSARRQDNTEAFF. The chain has TRBV20-1 and TRBJ1-1, with D uncertain. Between the trimmed V and J ends, which lost 3 bases and 2 bases, there was a span of 10 bases. The CDR3 is 13 residues long. Germline V lookup: CDR1 DFQATT, CDR2 SNEGSKA (reference sequence).

The V call is TRBV6-2 or TRBV6-3, the J call TRBJ1-2, with D tentatively TRBD1 (6 bases). The CDR3 extends over 13 amino acids. Trimming stripped 3 bases from V and 10 bases from J, with 15 bases between. Germline V gene data show CDR1 as MNHEY and CDR2 as SVGEGT. Here the CDR3 reads CASSYFQGRFYTF. CDR3 DNA sequence: TGTGCCAGCAGTTATTTCCAGGGGAGGTTCTACACCTTC.

In DNA, the CDR3 is TGTGCCACCAGTGATACAAGGCGGGAGCAGTACTTC. It encodes CATSDTRREQYF. V and J are TRBV24-1 and TRBJ2-7; D uncertain. Germline CDR1 KGHDR, CDR2 SFDVKD. V dropped 3 bases and J dropped 7 bases, with 9 bases sitting between them. CDR3 length: 12 amino acids.

J is TRBJ2-1 and V is TRBV24-1, with 7 positions matching TRBD1. Germline V CDR1 and CDR2: KGHDR, SFDVKD. J lost 12 bases, V lost 4 bases, and 8 bases had no gene match. The CDR3 consists of 13 residues. The CDR3 DNA sequence: TGTGCCACCAGTGACCCTTACAGGGGTAGGCAGTTCTTC. As protein: CATSDPYRGRQFF.